The subject of this entry is one T cell receptor (beta chain). This sample is part of a study of blood T cell repertoires in COVID-19. Turning to the study itself: Donors in the United States, Italy and Spain gave samples during acute or convalescent COVID-19. Sample material is recorded as cDNA or gDNA derived from T cells, B-cell-depleted T cells, or PBMCs.

This table comes from immunoSEQ multiplex PCR, and its TCRdb copy is limited to in-frame clones, with some not included. The sample yields about 300,000 clones, roughly 90% seen once. The sequence came from a man aged 18 to 30 who had recovered from COVID-19. The specimen was peripheral blood.

The CDR3 loop is CASSQGGGTEQFF. The CDR3 DNA is TGCGCCAGCAGCCAGGGCGGGGGCACTGAGCAGTTCTTC. V gene TRBV4-1 combines with J gene TRBJ2-1; D is perhaps TRBD2 (7 bases). Looked up from germline, CDR1 is MGHRA and CDR2 is YSYEKL. Trimming cost V 3 bases and J 9 bases, with 12 bases left between them. CDR3 length: 13 residues.